This T cell receptor (beta chain) was found in a study of technical replicates of blood from several donors. Measured with immunoSEQ multiplex PCR; TCRdb has only the in-frame clones, and not every one. The sample contains around 54,000 clones, roughly 95% of which appear only once. The germline CDR1 and CDR2 sequences are WNHNN and SYGVQD (reference sequence). The V segment lost 4 bases and the J segment 5 bases; nucleotides outside the gene matches: 23. The CDR3 is 21 residues long. This sequence was found in a human donor in good health. The chain carries TRBV10-1 and TRBJ2-1; 10 bases match TRBD2. Sequenced sample: T cells isolated from PBMCs. The CDR3 bases are TGCGCCAGCAGTGGGGCCCAAGCGGGAGGGCCAACGATCGGGATACACAATGAGCAGTTCTTC. Translated, it gives CASSGAQAGGPTIGIHNEQFF.